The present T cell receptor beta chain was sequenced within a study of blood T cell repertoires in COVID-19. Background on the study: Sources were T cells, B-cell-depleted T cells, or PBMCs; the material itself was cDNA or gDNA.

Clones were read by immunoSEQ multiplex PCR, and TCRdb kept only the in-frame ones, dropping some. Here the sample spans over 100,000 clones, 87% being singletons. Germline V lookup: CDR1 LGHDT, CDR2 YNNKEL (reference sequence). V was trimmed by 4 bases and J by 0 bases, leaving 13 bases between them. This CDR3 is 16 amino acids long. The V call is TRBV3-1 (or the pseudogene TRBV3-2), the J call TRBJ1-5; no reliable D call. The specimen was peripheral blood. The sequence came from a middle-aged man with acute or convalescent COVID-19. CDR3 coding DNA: TGTGCCAGCAGCCCACAACATGGAGGTAGCAATCAGCCCCAGCATTTT. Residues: CASSPQHGGSNQPQHF.